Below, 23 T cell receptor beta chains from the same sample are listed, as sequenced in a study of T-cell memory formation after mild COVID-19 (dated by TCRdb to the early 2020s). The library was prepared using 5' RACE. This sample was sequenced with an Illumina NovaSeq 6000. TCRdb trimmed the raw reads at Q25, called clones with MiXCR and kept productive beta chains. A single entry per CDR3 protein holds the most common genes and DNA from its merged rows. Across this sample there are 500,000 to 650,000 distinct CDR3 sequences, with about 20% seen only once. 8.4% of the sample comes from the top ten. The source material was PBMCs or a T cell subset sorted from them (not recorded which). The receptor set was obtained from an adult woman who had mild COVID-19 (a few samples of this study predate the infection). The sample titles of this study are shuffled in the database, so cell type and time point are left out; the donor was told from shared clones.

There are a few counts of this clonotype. The CDR3 bases are TGTGCCAGCAGCCAAAGTACAGGGGTAAAGACCCAGTACTTC. It translates to CASSQSTGVKTQYF. V and J are TRBV3-1 and TRBJ2-5; TRBD1 agrees at 7 bases. Germline V gene data show CDR1 as LGHDT and CDR2 as YNNKEL (reference sequence). V lost 2 bases, J lost 6 bases, and 6 bases stayed unmatched. CDR3 size: 14 residues.

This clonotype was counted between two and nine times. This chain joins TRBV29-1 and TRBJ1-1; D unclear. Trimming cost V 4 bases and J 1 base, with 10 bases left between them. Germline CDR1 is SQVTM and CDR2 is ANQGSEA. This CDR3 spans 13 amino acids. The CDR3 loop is CSVALARNTEAFF. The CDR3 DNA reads TGCAGCGTTGCCCTAGCTAGGAACACTGAAGCTTTCTTT.

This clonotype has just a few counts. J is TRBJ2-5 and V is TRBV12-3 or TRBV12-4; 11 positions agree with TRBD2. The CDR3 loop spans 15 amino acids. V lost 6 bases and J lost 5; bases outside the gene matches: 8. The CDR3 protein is CASSRTSGLGETQYF. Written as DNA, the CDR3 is TGTGCCAGCAGCAGGACTAGCGGGTTGGGGGAGACCCAGTACTTC.

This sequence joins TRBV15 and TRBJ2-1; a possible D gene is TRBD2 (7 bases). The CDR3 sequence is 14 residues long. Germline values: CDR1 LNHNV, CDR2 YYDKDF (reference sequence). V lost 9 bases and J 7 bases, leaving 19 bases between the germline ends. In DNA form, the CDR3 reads TGTGCCACGGGGGAGGGGACAATTATGAATGAGCAGTTCTTC. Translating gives CATGEGTIMNEQFF.

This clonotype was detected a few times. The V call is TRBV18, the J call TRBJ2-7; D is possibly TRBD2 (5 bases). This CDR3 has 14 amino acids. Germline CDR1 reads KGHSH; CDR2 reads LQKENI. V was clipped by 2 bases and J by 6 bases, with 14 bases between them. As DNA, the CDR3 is TGTGCCAGCTCACCAAGGAGAGGGTCGGTCGAGCAGTACTTC. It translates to CASSPRRGSVEQYF. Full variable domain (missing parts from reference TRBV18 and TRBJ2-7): NAGVMQNPRHLVRRRGQEARLRCSPMKGHSHVYWYRQLPEEGLKFMVYLQKENIIDESGMPKERFSAEFPKEGPSILRIQQVVRGDSAAYFCASSPRRGSVEQYFGPGTRLTVT.

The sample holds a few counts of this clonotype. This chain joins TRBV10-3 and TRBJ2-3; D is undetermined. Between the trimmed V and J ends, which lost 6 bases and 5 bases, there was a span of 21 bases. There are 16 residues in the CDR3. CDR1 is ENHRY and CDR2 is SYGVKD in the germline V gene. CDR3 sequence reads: CAISDRLYQNQDTQYF. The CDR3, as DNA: TGTGCCATCAGCGACCGGCTCTACCAAAACCAAGATACGCAGTATTTT.

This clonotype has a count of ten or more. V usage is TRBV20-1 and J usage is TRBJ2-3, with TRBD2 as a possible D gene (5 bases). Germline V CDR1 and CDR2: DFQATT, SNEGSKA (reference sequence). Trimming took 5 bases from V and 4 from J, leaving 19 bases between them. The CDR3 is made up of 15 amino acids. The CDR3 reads CSAETGEMEADTQYF. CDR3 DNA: TGCAGTGCTGAAACTGGGGAGATGGAGGCAGATACGCAGTATTTT.

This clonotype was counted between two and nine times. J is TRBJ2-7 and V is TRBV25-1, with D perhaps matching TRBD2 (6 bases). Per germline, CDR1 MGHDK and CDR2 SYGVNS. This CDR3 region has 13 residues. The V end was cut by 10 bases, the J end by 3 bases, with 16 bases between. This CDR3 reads CATKRLGDYEQYF. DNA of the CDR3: TGTGCCACCAAGCGACTAGGTGACTACGAGCAGTACTTC.

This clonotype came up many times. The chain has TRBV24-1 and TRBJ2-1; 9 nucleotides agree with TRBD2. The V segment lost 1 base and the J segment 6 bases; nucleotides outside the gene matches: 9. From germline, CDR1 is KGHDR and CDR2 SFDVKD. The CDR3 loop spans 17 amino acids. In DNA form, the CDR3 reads TGTGCCACCAGTGATTTCCCTATAGCGGGGGAAGGCAATGAGCAGTTCTTC. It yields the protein CATSDFPIAGEGNEQFF.

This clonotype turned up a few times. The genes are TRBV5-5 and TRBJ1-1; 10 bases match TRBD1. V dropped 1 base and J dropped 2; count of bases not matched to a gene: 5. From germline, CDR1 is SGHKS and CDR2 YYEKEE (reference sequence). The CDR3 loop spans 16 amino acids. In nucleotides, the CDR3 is TGTGCCAGCAGCTTGACAGGACAGGGGGTTAACACTGAAGCTTTCTTT. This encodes CASSLTGQGVNTEAFF.

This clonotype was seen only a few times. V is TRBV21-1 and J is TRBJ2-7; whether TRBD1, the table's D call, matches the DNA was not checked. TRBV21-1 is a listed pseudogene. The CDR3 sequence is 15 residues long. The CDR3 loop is CASSKRDRGAYEQYF. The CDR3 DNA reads TGTGCCAGCAGCAAGCGGGACAGGGGTGCATACGAGCAGTACTTC.

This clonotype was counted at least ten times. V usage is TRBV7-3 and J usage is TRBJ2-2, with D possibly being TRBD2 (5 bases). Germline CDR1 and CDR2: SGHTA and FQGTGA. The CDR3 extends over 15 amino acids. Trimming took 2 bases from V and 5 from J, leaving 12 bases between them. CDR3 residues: CASSLVPGGTGELFF. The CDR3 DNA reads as TGTGCCAGCAGCTTAGTTCCGGGCGGGACCGGGGAGCTGTTTTTT.

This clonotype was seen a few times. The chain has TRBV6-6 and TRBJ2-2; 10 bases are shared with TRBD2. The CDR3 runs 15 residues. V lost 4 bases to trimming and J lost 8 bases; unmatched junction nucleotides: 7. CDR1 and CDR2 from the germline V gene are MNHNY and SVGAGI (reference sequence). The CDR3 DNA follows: TGTGCCAGCAGTTGGGAGCGGGGGGGCCTAGGGGAGCTGTTTTTT. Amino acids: CASSWERGGLGELFF.

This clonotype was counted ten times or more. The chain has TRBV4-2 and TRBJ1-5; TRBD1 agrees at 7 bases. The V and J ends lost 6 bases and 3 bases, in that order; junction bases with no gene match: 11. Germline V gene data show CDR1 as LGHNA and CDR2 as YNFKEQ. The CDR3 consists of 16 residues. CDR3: CASRKEGAGDNQPQHF. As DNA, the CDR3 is TGTGCCAGCAGGAAAGAGGGGGCAGGGGACAATCAGCCCCAGCATTTT.

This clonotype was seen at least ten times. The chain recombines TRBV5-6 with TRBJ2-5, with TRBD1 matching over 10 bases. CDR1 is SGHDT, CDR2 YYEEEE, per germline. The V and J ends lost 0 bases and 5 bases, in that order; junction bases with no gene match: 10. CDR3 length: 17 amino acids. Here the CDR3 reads CASSLGWDDRGHETQYF. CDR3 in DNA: TGTGCCAGCAGCTTGGGATGGGACGACAGGGGGCACGAGACCCAGTACTTC.

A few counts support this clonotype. The CDR3 bases are TGTGCCAGCAGTTTATCCTTGGGTGCGGGGGCTAACACCTACGAGCAGTACTTC. It specifies CASSLSLGAGANTYEQYF. This sequence joins TRBV27 and TRBJ2-7, with D perhaps matching TRBD2 (7 bases). Trimming stripped 0 bases from V and 2 bases from J, with 20 bases between. Germline CDR1 is MNHEY and CDR2 is SMNVEV (reference sequence). CDR3 size: 18 residues.

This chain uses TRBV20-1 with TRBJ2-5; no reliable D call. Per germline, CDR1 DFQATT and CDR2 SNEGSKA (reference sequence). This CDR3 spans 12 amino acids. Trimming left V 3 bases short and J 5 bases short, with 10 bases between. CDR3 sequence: CSASLDGETQYF. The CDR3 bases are TGCAGTGCTAGTCTAGACGGGGAGACCCAGTACTTC.

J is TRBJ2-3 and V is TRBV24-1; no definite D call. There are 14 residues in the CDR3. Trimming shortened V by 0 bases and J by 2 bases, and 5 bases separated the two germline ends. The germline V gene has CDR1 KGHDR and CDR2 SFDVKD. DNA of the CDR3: TGTGCCACCAGTGATTTGCACAACACAGATACGCAGTATTTT. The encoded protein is CATSDLHNTDTQYF.

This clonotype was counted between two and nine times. CDR3: CSVPSGGNGHGYTF. Here the CDR3 DNA reads TGCAGCGTCCCAAGTGGAGGGAATGGTCATGGCTACACCTTC. The chain links TRBV29-1 to TRBJ1-2; no clear D. CDR1 is SQVTM and CDR2 is ANQGSEA in the germline V gene. The CDR3 sequence is 14 residues long. Trimming stripped 6 bases from V and 6 bases from J, with 20 bases between. Drawing the rest from reference TRBV29-1 and TRBJ1-2, the complete variable domain is SAVISQKPSRDICQRGTSLTIQCQVDSQVTMMFWYRQQPGQSLTLIATANQGSEATYESGFVIDKFPISRPNLTFSTLTVSNMSPEDSSIYLCSVPSGGNGHGYTFGSGTRLTVV.

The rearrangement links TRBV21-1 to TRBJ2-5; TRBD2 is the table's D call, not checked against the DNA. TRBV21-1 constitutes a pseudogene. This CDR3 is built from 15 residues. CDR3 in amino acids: CASSKGLAVAETQYF. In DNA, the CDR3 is TGTGCCAGCAGCAAAGGACTAGCGGTGGCGGAGACCCAGTACTTC.

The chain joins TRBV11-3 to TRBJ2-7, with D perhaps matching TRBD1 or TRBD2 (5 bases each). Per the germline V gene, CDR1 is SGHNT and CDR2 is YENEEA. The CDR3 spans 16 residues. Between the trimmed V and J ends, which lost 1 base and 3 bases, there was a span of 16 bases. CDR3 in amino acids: CASSLAGTGIFYEQYF. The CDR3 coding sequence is TGTGCCAGCAGCTTAGCCGGGACCGGTATATTCTACGAGCAGTACTTC.

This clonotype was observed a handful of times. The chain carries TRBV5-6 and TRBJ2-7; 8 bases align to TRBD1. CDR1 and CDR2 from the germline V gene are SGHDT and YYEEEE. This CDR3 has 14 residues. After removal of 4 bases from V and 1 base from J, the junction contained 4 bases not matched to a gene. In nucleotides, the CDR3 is TGTGCCAGCAGCGCCTGGACAGGGTCCTACGAGCAGTACTTC. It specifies CASSAWTGSYEQYF.

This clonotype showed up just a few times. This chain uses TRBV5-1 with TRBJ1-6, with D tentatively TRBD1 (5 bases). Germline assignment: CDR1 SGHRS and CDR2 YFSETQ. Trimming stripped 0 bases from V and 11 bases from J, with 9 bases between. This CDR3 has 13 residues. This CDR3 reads CASSLVGGPPLHF. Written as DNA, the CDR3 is TGCGCCAGCAGCTTGGTCGGGGGTCCACCCCTCCACTTT.